The subject of this entry is one T cell receptor (beta chain). This clonotype was picked up many times. Its antigen specificity is not known. The sample holds no much larger clone one base away, and base qualities are not on file. Reading from cysteine to phenylalanine, the CDR3 counts 18 amino acids. Only the CDR3 DNA is retained, 54 bases long and in frame from the first base. CDR1 is given as KGHSH and CDR2 as LQKENI, both from the germline V gene. V is cut back by 4 bases and J by 4 bases, with 13 bases in the junction unmatched. This sample was included in a study of human T cells and chemical hapten exposure (dated by TCRdb to the early 2020s). General notes on the study: For sensitization, 2% DPC in acetone was applied to a 2 cm by 2 cm area of upper inner arm skin. Throughout the study period of 20 to 30 weeks, patients also received therapeutic DPC doses to the scalp every week. Patch tests used Finn chambers with 0.01% DPC on the upper back, scored after 6 days by International Contact Dermatitis Research Group standards. Alopecia areata with under or over 50% scalp involvement, alopecia totalis and alopecia universalis were represented in the patient cohort, which was mostly female. Libraries were pooled for sequencing, and per-sample TCR yields varied mainly because of small differences in library volumes within the pool. In alopecia patients, the study followed how the peripheral blood TCR repertoire changed in vivo over primary and secondary sensitization to diphenylcyclopropenone (DPC), a hapten. Patient blood was sampled pre-sensitization (week 0) and at 2, 6 and about 24 weeks after DPC sensitization. Blood for TCR sequencing was provided by twenty-nine alopecia patients at one to four time points (pre-sensitization, 2, 6 and 24 weeks). The paper's findings and limits, for the study overall: Compared with pre-sensitization or healthy control sets, expanded TCRs formed significantly more large CDR3 similarity clusters, which is consistent with antigen-driven responses. Because all patients had alopecia, a presumed autoimmune disease, the immune response of the patients might differ from that of healthy individuals. DPC sensitization did not change how many TCRs were above 1 in 1000 frequency, and no evidence was found of alterations in global repertoire structure. Repeated subsampling changed both the strength of the expansion versus patch-test correlation and the threshold at which the correlation became significant. Patch test score was positively correlated with the number of PT1 expanded TCRs, with significance at thresholds 8, 16 and 32 but not at 4.

Libraries were constructed by RACE. The data were produced on a NextSeq 500. During library preparation, unique molecular identifiers were attached to individual cDNA molecules so that TCRs could be counted quantitatively and reproducibly. Each blood RNA sample was used to sequence both TCR alpha and TCR beta chains. In the source study's methods: A median of about 100,000 TCRs per sample was observed, with a range of about 23,224 to 690,600. The Decombinator software suite was used to annotate V, J and CDR3 in the TCR reads. Every sample was subsampled to the same number of TCRs (28,000) for the PS versus PT1 abundance plots. Expanded TCRs were defined as absent before sensitization and observed at least eight times at the 2-week time point. In TCRdb, the public reads were trimmed at Q25 with fastp and aligned with MiXCR, with productive beta chains retained. Each entry is one CDR3 protein sequence, shown with its most common DNA and genes. In this record, the V and J calls reflect TCRdb's handling and not the investigators' own analysis. The sample table contains 96,000 or so distinct CDR3 sequences; only one count was recorded for around 9.3% of them. Just over 2% of the sample is in the top ten clones.

The time point label for this specimen denotes: patch test 2, 6 weeks after DPC sensitization. In light of the paper, this sample's treatment or condition label describes: therapeutic diphenylcyclopropenone sensitization with weekly scalp DPC. At each patch-test visit, blood was drawn before the patch test was applied. Eligible patients were aged 18 to 70, diagnosed with alopecia, deemed suitable for DPC therapy, and excluded if pregnant. Total RNA was extracted from unfractionated whole blood collected in Tempus Blood RNA tubes. The chain is made from TRBV18 and TRBJ2-2; 9 bases in between match TRBD2. This TCR derives from a middle-aged woman with alopecia areata. Some clones in this sample may be carry-over from other donors' samples. Sequenced here: whole blood, sampled in connection with sensitization to the hapten diphenylcyclopropenone (DPC). DNA sequence: TGTGCCAGCTCACATTACACCGGGACTAGCAAGGGCACCGGGGAGCTGTTTTTT. It codes for CASSHYTGTSKGTGELFF.